This is a list of T cell receptor beta chains from one sample in a study of T cells expressing NK-cell markers. TCRdb derives one entry per CDR3 protein from the 5' RACE reads, leaving out DNA. The sample totals 200,000 to 300,000 distinct CDR3 sequences. Specimen: blood T cells: a sorted CD56 or NKG2C T cell subset, CD4+ or CD8+ T cells, or bulk PBMC T cells (not recorded which). These receptors came from a man aged 18 to 30 in good health. The CDR3 runs from the conserved cysteine through the conserved F or W.

TRBJ2-5 | TRBV20-1 | CSARALRSPGRGAGETQYF
TRBJ2-3 | TRBV6-2/TRBV6-3 | CASSKQYPDSRTQYF
TRBJ1-6 | TRBV7-2 | CASSATSRNSPLHF
TRBJ2-1 | TRBV5-1 | CASSRGGTDYNEQFF
TRBJ2-7 | TRBV7-2 | CASGLNSGPYEQYF
TRBJ1-1 | TRBV7-6 | CASSSRTGTEAFF
TRBJ1-1 | TRBV6-1 | CASTPGGGATEAFF
TRBJ2-5 | TRBV29-1 | CSAGAGVKETQYF
TRBJ2-7 | TRBV20-1 | CSARDHKRSYEQYF
TRBJ1-5 | TRBV15 | CATSHRGQPQHF
TRBJ2-1 | TRBV23-1 | CASSQGGGRDHRDEQFF
TRBJ1-5 | TRBV27 | CASSPMAGSNQPQHF
TRBJ2-1 | TRBV20-1 | CSARGRDSKVHEQFF
TRBJ2-3 | TRBV5-4 | CASRGGVLADSTDTQYF
TRBJ2-3 | TRBV6-1 | CASRFLLAGDGDTQYF
TRBJ2-5 | TRBV20-1 | CSARGQWGEAQYF
TRBJ1-1 | TRBV2 | CASSRELAGSEAFF
TRBJ2-1 | TRBV12-3/TRBV12-4 | CASSSEIINEQFF
TRBJ2-1 | TRBV7-9 | CASSLDRTSYNEQFF